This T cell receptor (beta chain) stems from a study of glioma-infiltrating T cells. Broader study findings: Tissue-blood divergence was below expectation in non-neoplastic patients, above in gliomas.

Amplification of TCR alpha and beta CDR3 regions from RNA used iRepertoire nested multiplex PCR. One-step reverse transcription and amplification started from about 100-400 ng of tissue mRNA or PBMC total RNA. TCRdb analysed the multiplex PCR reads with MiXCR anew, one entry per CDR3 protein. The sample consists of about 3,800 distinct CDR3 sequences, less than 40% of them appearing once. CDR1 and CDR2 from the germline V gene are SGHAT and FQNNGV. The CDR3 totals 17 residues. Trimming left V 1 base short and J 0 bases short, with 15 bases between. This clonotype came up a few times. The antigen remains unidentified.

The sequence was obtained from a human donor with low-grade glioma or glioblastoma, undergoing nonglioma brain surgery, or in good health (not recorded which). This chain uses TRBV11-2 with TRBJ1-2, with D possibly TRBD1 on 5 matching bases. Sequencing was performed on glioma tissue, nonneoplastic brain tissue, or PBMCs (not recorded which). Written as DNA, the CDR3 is TGTGCCAGCAGCTTAGGCCGGGACTCAAACTCTAACTATGGCTACACCTTC. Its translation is CASSLGRDSNSNYGYTF. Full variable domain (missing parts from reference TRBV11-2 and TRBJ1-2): EAGVAQSPRYKIIEKRQSVAFWCNPISGHATLYWYQQILGQGPKLLIQFQNNGVVDDSQLPKDRFSAERLKGVDSTLKIQPAKLEDSAVYLCASSLGRDSNSNYGYTFGSGTRLTVV.